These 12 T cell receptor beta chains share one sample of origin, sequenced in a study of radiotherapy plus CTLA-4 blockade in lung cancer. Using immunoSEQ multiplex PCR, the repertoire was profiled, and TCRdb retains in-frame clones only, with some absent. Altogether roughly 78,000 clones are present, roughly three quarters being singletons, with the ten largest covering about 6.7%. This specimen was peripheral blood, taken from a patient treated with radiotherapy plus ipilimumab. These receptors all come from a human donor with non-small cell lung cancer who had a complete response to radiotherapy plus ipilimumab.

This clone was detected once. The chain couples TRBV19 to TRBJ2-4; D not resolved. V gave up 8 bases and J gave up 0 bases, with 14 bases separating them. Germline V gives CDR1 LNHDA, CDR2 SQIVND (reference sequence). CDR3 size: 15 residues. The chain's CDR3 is CASAQPGLAKNIQYF. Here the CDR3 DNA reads TGTGCCAGTGCGCAGCCAGGTTTAGCCAAAAACATTCAGTACTTC.

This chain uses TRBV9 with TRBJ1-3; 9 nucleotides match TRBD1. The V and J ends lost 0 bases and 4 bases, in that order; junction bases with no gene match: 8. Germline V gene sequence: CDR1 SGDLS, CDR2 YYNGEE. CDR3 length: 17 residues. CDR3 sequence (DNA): TGTGCCAGCAGCGTAGGAGAGGGGGACAGGGTCGGAAACACCATATATTTT. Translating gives CASSVGEGDRVGNTIYF.

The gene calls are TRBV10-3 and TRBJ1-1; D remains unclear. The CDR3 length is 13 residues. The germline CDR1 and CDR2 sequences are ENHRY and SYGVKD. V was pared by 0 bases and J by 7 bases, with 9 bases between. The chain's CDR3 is CAISESKGYEAFF. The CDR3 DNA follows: TGTGCCATCAGTGAGTCGAAGGGCTATGAAGCTTTCTTT.

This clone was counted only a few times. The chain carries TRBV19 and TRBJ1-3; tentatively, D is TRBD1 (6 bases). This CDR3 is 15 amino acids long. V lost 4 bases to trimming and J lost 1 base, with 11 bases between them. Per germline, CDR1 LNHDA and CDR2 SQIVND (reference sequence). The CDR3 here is CASSTGGGSGNTIYF. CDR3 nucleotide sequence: TGTGCCAGTAGTACCGGAGGGGGTTCTGGAAACACCATATATTTT.

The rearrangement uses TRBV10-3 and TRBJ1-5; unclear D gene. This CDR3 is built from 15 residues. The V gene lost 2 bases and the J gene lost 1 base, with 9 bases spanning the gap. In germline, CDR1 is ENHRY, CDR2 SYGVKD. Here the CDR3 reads CAISEEIRSNQPQHF. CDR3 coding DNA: TGTGCCATCAGTGAGGAAATACGGAGCAATCAGCCCCAGCATTTT.

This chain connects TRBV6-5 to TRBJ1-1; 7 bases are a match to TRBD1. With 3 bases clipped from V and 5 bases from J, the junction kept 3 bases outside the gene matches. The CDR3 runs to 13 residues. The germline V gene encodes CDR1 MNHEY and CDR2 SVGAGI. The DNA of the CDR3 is TGTGCCAGCAGTTATCCAGGGGGGACTGAAGCTTTCTTT. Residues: CASSYPGGTEAFF.

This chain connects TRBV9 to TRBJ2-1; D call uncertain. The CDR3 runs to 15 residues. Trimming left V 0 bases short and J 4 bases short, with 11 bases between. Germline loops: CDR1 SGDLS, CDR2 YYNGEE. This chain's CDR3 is CASSVGDVGYNEQFF. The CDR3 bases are TGTGCCAGCAGCGTAGGTGACGTTGGGTACAATGAGCAGTTCTTC.

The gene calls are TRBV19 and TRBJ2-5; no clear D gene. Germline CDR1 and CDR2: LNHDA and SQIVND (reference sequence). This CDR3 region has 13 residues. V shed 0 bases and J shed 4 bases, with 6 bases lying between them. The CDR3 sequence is CASSIDAGETQYF. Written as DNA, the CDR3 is TGTGCCAGTAGTATAGATGCCGGAGAGACCCAGTACTTC. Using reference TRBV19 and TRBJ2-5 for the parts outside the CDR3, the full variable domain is DGGITQSPKYLFRKEGQNVTLSCEQNLNHDAMYWYRQDPGQGLRLIYYSQIVNDFQKGDIAEGYSVSREKKESFPLTVTSAQKNPTAFYLCASSIDAGETQYFGPGTRLLVL.

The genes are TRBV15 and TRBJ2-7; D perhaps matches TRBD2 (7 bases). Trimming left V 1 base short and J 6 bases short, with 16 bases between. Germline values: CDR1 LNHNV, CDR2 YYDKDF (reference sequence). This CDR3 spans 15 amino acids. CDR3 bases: TGTGCCACCAGCAGAGTGGGACGGGGGGCTAGCGAGCAGTACGTC. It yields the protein CATSRVGRGASEQYV.

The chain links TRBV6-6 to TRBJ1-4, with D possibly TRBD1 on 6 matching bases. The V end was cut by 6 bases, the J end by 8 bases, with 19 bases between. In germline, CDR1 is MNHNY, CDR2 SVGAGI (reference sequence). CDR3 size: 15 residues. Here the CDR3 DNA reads TGTGCCAGCAGCCACTCGTTACAGGGCGGAGAAAAACTGTTTTTT. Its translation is CASSHSLQGGEKLFF.

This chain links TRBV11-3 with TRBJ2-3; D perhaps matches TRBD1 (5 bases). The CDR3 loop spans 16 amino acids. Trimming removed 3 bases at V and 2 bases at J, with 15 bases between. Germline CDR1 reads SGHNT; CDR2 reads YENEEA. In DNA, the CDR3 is TGTGCCAGCAGCTTCGACAGTCGCCCACACACAGATACGCAGTATTTT. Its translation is CASSFDSRPHTDTQYF.

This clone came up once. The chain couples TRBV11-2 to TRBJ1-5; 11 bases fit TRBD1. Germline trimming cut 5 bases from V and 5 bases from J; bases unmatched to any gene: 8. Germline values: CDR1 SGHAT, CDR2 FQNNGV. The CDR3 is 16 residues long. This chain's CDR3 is CASSSVRDRGDQPQHF. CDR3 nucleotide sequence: TGTGCCAGCAGCAGTGTGAGGGACAGGGGGGATCAGCCCCAGCATTTT.